The rows below give T cell receptor beta chains drawn from one sample of a study of blood T cells in healthy people across ages. TCRdb processed the 5' RACE reads anew with MiXCR; each CDR3 protein has one entry. The repertoire holds hundreds of thousands of distinct CDR3 sequences, with around 42% as singletons. The material sequenced was blood. These receptors were collected from a man in his 60s in good health. The CDR3 runs from the conserved cysteine through the conserved F or W. The order of the fields is V gene, D gene, J gene, clone size, CDR3 DNA, CDR3 protein. The D gene is left open where the match is weak. For some rows the clone size is stated as once, few or many, or as a class when expanded; others skip it.

TRBV5-4	TRBD1	TRBJ1-1	.	TGTGCCAGCAGACATAGGGACAGGACGATCACTGAAGCTTTCTTT	CASRHRDRTITEAFF
TRBV7-9	.	TRBJ2-5	.	TGTGCCAGCAGCTTAGACGGACAGCCACTGGAGACCCAGTACTTC	CASSLDGQPLETQYF
TRBV2	.	TRBJ2-7	many	TGTGCCAGCCTCCTAAACGAGCAGTACTTC	CASLLNEQYF
TRBV7-8	.	TRBJ2-4	.	TGTGCCAGCAGCTTAGGTAGCCTCAAAAACATTCAGTACTTC	CASSLGSLKNIQYF
TRBV7-3	.	TRBJ1-1	.	TGTGCCAGCAGCCCAATGTGGGAGGGGTCGAACACTGAAGCTTTCTTT	CASSPMWEGSNTEAFF
TRBV6-1	.	TRBJ1-5	few	TGTGCCAGCACTTATGACGCCTTCAATCAGCCCCAGCATTTT	CASTYDAFNQPQHF
TRBV20-1	.	TRBJ2-3	.	TGCAGTGCTAGTATAACTACTCTCACAGATACGCAGTATTTT	CSASITTLTDTQYF
TRBV7-2	.	TRBJ2-1	few	TGTGCCAGCAGCTTAGCGTGGCTTGCCTACAATGAGCAGTTCTTC	CASSLAWLAYNEQFF
TRBV18	TRBD2	TRBJ2-5	.	TGTGCCAGCTCACCGGCGGCTAGCGGGGAGACCCAGTACTTC	CASSPAASGETQYF
TRBV13	.	TRBJ1-2	.	TGTGCCCTATCGTGGGCTAGCTACACCTTC	CALSWASYTF
TRBV9	.	TRBJ1-5	.	TGTGCCAGCAGCGCCAACTTGGGGGGTCAGCCCCAGCATTTT	CASSANLGGQPQHF
TRBV4-3	.	TRBJ2-3	.	TGCGCCAGCAGCCAAGAATTCCGTGGGTCCATGACCACAGATACGCAGTATTTT	CASSQEFRGSMTTDTQYF
TRBV7-2	.	TRBJ1-1	.	TGTGCCAGCAGCAAAGGCAGCCTGAACACTGAAGCTTTCTTT	CASSKGSLNTEAFF
TRBV20-1	TRBD1	TRBJ1-2	.	TGCAGTGCTAGAGATACAGGACAGGGGGTCTATGGCTACACCTTC	CSARDTGQGVYGYTF
TRBV12-3/TRBV12-4	TRBD1	TRBJ2-7	few	TGTGCCAGCAGTACCTACTCTAAGACAGGGGCACCGATAGGGCAGTACTTC	CASSTYSKTGAPIGQYF
TRBV20-1	.	TRBJ2-5	.	TGCAGTGCCAGCCAAACAGGGTCGGGGCAGTACTTC	CSASQTGSGQYF
TRBV18	.	TRBJ2-6	few	TGTGCCAGCTCACCACTGGGTGATGGGGCCAACGTCCTGACTTTC	CASSPLGDGANVLTF
TRBV9	TRBD2	TRBJ2-3	.	TGTGCCAGCAGCGTAGGACTAGCGGGGGGGGCCGAGGCGCGGTATTTT	CASSVGLAGGAEARYF
TRBV2	.	TRBJ2-3	.	TGTGCCAGCAGTGGTCCCCCACAGGATACGCAGTATTTT	CASSGPPQDTQYF
TRBV9	.	TRBJ1-6	.	TGTGCCAGCAGCGCAACCCTCGAACATTCACCCCTCCACTTT	CASSATLEHSPLHF
TRBV25-1	.	TRBJ1-4	.	TGTGCCAGCAGTGAATGGGGTGCCGGAAATGAAAAACTGTTTTTT	CASSEWGAGNEKLFF
TRBV20-1	TRBD1	TRBJ1-1	.	TGCAGTGCGAACAGGGGTAACACTGAAGCTTTCTTT	CSANRGNTEAFF
TRBV28	.	TRBJ2-7	few	TGTGCCAGCAGTTTAAACTCAGCCTCCTACGAGCAGTACTTC	CASSLNSASYEQYF
TRBV18	.	TRBJ1-2	.	TGTGCCAGCTCACCACCGGTGGCAGCTAACTATGGCTACACCTTC	CASSPPVAANYGYTF
TRBV12-3/TRBV12-4	.	TRBJ1-6	.	TGTGCCAGCAGCCGAAATACAGGAGTTGGTAATTCACCCCTCCACTTT	CASSRNTGVGNSPLHF
TRBV11-2	TRBD1	TRBJ1-1	.	TGTGCCAGCAGCTTCCGGGACAGATTGATGGGGACTGAAGCTTTCTTT	CASSFRDRLMGTEAFF
TRBV6-2/TRBV6-3	.	TRBJ1-6	.	TGTGCCAGCAGTTACGAGGGGGCCCTCCACTTT	CASSYEGALHF
TRBV18	.	TRBJ2-1	few	TGTGCCAGCTCACCAGGGCTAGCGAAAGGGGATGAGCAGTTCTTC	CASSPGLAKGDEQFF
TRBV20-1	TRBD1	TRBJ2-7	few	TGCAGTGCCCCCAGATTAAGGGCAGGGGGCAGGTACGAGCAGTACTTC	CSAPRLRAGGRYEQYF
TRBV19	.	TRBJ1-1	.	TGTGCCAGTAGTACGTTAGCGGGCGTTGAAGCTTTCTTT	CASSTLAGVEAFF
TRBV30	.	TRBJ2-3	.	TGTGCCTGGAGTGGACCCACAGATACGCAGTATTTT	CAWSGPTDTQYF
TRBV20-1	TRBD2	TRBJ2-3	.	TGCAGTGCTAGAGTTATTAGCGGGGGGAACACAGATACGCAGTATTTT	CSARVISGGNTDTQYF
TRBV29-1	TRBD2	TRBJ2-1	.	TGCAGCGTTGAACCTGGACTAGCGGGGTACAATGAGCAGTTCTTC	CSVEPGLAGYNEQFF
TRBV7-2	.	TRBJ1-1	.	TGTGCCAGCAGCTTAAGTCAGAGACCCATGAACACTGAAGCTTTCTTT	CASSLSQRPMNTEAFF
TRBV5-1	TRBD1	TRBJ2-3	few	TGCGCCAGCAGCCCGTGGGACAGCCAACATAGCACAGATACGCAGTATTTT	CASSPWDSQHSTDTQYF
TRBV6-2/TRBV6-3	.	TRBJ2-5	few	TGTGCCAGCAGTTCCGACTATCGCGCGACCCAGTACTTC	CASSSDYRATQYF
TRBV4-3	.	TRBJ2-2	.	TGCGCCAGCAGCCTCAGCGGTAGGGCCGGGGAGCTGTTTTTT	CASSLSGRAGELFF
TRBV7-9	.	TRBJ2-5	.	TGTGCCAGCAGCCCCGGGGCCTCGGATGAGCAGTACTTC	CASSPGASDEQYF
TRBV6-6	TRBD1	TRBJ1-3	.	TGTGCCAGCAGGAGGACAGGAGAAAACACCATATATTTT	CASRRTGENTIYF
TRBV7-3	TRBD2	TRBJ2-3	few	TGTGCCAGCAGAGCGGGGGGAGACACAGATACGCAGTATTTT	CASRAGGDTDTQYF
TRBV7-3	.	TRBJ1-1	.	TGTGCCAGCAGCTTAACAGGGCACTCTGAAGCTTTCTTT	CASSLTGHSEAFF
TRBV20-1	.	TRBJ2-7	.	TGCAGTGCGGGGGCTATCAGGTCCTACGAGCAGTACTTC	CSAGAIRSYEQYF
TRBV6-5	.	TRBJ2-7	.	TGTGCCAGCAGACCCACGGCGAGCCGCGAGCAGTACTTC	CASRPTASREQYF
TRBV6-2/TRBV6-3	TRBD2	TRBJ2-5	.	TGTGCCAGCAGTCTCACCCGGACTAGCATGGAGACCCAGTACTTC	CASSLTRTSMETQYF